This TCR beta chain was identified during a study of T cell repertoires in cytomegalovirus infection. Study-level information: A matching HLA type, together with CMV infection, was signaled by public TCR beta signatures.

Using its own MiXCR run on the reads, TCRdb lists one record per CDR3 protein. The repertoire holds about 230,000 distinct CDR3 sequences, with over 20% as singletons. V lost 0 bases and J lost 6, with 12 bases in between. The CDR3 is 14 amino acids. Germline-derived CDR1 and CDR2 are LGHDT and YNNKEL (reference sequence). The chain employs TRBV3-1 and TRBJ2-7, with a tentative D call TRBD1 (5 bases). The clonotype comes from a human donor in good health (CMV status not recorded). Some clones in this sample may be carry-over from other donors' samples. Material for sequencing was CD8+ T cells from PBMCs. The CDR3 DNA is TGTGCCAGCAGCCAAGACAGGGTGGGTTTCGAGCAGTACTTC. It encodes CASSQDRVGFEQYF.